A selection of T cell receptor beta chains follows, all from one sample in a study of blood T cell repertoires in COVID-19. Clones were read by immunoSEQ multiplex PCR, and TCRdb kept only the in-frame ones, dropping some. This sample carries 64,000 or so clones, approximately 83% of them seen once, and the ten largest clones take approximately 1.2%. Sequencing was carried out using peripheral blood. These receptors originate from a man in his forties with acute or convalescent COVID-19. Both conserved end residues are part of each CDR3. The order of the fields is D gene, clone size, J gene, V gene, CDR3 DNA, CDR3 protein. The D gene is left open where the match is weak. The listing skips clone size in some rows; elsewhere it reads once, few, many or a size class.

d_call: -; clone_size: -; j_call: TRBJ2-5; v_call: TRBV11-2; cdr3_nt: TGTGCCAGCAGAAGCAAAGAGACCCAGTACTTC; cdr3_aa: CASRSKETQYF
d_call: -; clone_size: -; j_call: TRBJ2-7; v_call: TRBV9; cdr3_nt: TGTGCCAGCAGCGTAAGCGGGACACCGTACGAGCAGTACTTC; cdr3_aa: CASSVSGTPYEQYF
d_call: TRBD1; clone_size: few; j_call: TRBJ1-1; v_call: TRBV7-6; cdr3_nt: TGTGCCAGCAGCCTGGACAGGGGTAACACTGAAGCTTTCTTT; cdr3_aa: CASSLDRGNTEAFF
d_call: -; clone_size: -; j_call: TRBJ2-6; v_call: TRBV27; cdr3_nt: TGTGCCAGCAGCCCCCTCGGAGGTTCTGGGGCCAACGTCCTGACTTTC; cdr3_aa: CASSPLGGSGANVLTF
d_call: TRBD2; clone_size: once; j_call: TRBJ2-3; v_call: TRBV5-8; cdr3_nt: TGTGCCAGCAGCTACAGACTAGCGGGGGGGATAGATACGCAGTATTTT; cdr3_aa: CASSYRLAGGIDTQYF
d_call: TRBD1; clone_size: once; j_call: TRBJ1-5; v_call: TRBV30; cdr3_nt: TGTGCCTGGAGTGCGAGGACAGGGGCATTTGTTCAGCCCCAGCATTTT; cdr3_aa: CAWSARTGAFVQPQHF
d_call: -; clone_size: -; j_call: TRBJ1-3; v_call: TRBV25-1; cdr3_nt: TGTGCCAGCAGTGAATCCGGGGGGATCTCTGGAAACACCATATATTTT; cdr3_aa: CASSESGGISGNTIYF
d_call: TRBD1; clone_size: -; j_call: TRBJ2-1; v_call: TRBV9; cdr3_nt: TGTGCCAGCAGCCTCGCGGACAGGGCGGGTGAGCAGTTCTTC; cdr3_aa: CASSLADRAGEQFF
d_call: -; clone_size: -; j_call: TRBJ2-3; v_call: TRBV7-2; cdr3_nt: TGTGCCAGCAGCTTAGTGGGGCTGGATACGCAGTATTTT; cdr3_aa: CASSLVGLDTQYF
d_call: TRBD1; clone_size: few; j_call: TRBJ1-4; v_call: TRBV6-5; cdr3_nt: TGTGCCAGTACCTACAGGGGAGGTGAAAAACTGTTTTTT; cdr3_aa: CASTYRGGEKLFF